This entry concerns a single T cell receptor (beta chain). Its specificity is unknown. The data were obtained in a study of Ad26.COV2.S vaccination and SARS-CoV-2 variants. At the level of the study: Doses of Ad26.COV2.S were injected into muscle once or twice, 56 days apart. The study, taken as a whole, reports: Substantial breadth was reported for post-vaccination spike-specific CD8+ and CD4+ T cells.

CDR1 is LGHNA, CDR2 YSLEER, per germline. V was clipped by 0 bases and J by 4 bases, with 9 bases between them. CDR3 size: 14 residues. As to treatment: some 19 received Ad26.COV2.S at low or high dose, single or two shots; a few received placebo; per-sample allocation not given. Sampling took place 63 days after the first vaccine or placebo injection. The data were produced by immunoSEQ multiplex PCR, yet TCRdb's version contains in-frame clones alone and is incomplete. This sample has a few hundred thousand clones, with roughly 85% found just once. V and J are TRBV4-3 and TRBJ1-2, with D unresolved. The sample in question was peripheral blood, obtained in a trial of Ad26.COV2.S vaccine versus placebo. The origin of this receptor is a person between 18 and 65 years old who received the Ad26.COV2.S COVID-19 vaccine or a placebo. CDR3 in amino acids: CASSQDRRSYGYTF. CDR3 in DNA: TGCGCCAGCAGCCAAGATAGGCGAAGCTATGGCTACACCTTC.